The TCR beta chain described here comes from a study of T cells after yellow fever vaccination (dated by TCRdb to between 2017 and 2020). With regard to the full study: The SMART-Seq v4 Ultra Low Input RNA kit was used to prepare libraries from fractions with low cell numbers. Bulk TCR alpha and beta repertoires were sequenced longitudinally to track T-cell clones before and after primary and booster YFV17D yellow fever vaccination. Two healthy male donors made up the cohort, one aged 18 to 30 years and the other aged 30 to 39 years. Blood was collected at multiple timepoints before and after primary and secondary immunization, and bulk PBMC replicates and cell subsets were isolated. Results and caveats for the whole study, not just this receptor: The study included only a couple of donors, which limits how far the findings can be generalized. A small fraction of clonotypes appeared in both the CD4 and CD8 compartments, likely as a result of convergent recombination. Most clones expanded after primary vaccination (around 96% of CD4 and 70% to 90% of CD8) were re-detected after the booster, suggesting that broad memory maintenance occurred. Compared with the primary T-cell response, the secondary T-cell response was faster but weaker, reaching its peak on day 5 rather than on day 15. Because abundant contaminating clonotypes from the bulk population could be contained in FACS-sorted repertoires, computational filtering was required.

The treatment or condition label here, explained by the study, means: live attenuated yellow fever vaccine strain. At each blood-draw timepoint, two biological replicates of bulk PBMCs were collected. A standard Ficoll-Paque protocol was used to isolate PBMCs from peripheral blood. TriZol was used to extract RNA from bulk PBMCs, from CD4 and CD8 fractions, and from dextramer-positive and dextramer-negative fractions. Concerning this clonotype itself: Its antigen is still unknown. Per-nucleotide qualities are absent, and no much larger clonotype sits a single base away.

TCR cDNA was synthesized by 5'RACE template switching, through which a universal primer site and unique molecular identifiers were introduced. cDNA synthesis was primed from both the TCR alpha and TCR beta constant segments. Two PCR steps were used to amplify libraries, with sample barcodes and sequencing adapters being added in the second step. Sequencing of the libraries was done on either Illumina HiSeq 2500 (2x100 bp) or NovaSeq (2x150 bp). The paper's data handling went like this. Demultiplexing of reads and collapsing into UMI consensus sequences were performed with MIGEC, and V(D)J alignment was carried out with MiXCR. Vaccine-responding clonotypes were identified with edgeR using replicate PBMC samples, with FDR below 0.01 and a log2 fold change above 5 up to day 15 being required. Bulk clonotypes were assigned CD4 or CD8 identity according to which sequenced CD4 or CD8 repertoire held them at higher abundance. The raw public data were reprocessed by TCRdb itself: fastp quality trimming at Q25, MiXCR clonotype calling, in-frame beta chains only. Rows matching on CDR3 protein sequence are summarized as one entry with the most common DNA and genes. The V and J calls, along with clone size, are taken from TCRdb and not from the paper's own processing. The sample data list nearly 550,000 distinct CDR3 sequences, and 15% to 20% of these were observed just once. Around an eighth of the sample is taken by the ten largest.

The germline V gene (reference sequence) gives CDR1 as SEHNR and CDR2 as FQNEAQ. V lost 4 bases and J lost 6 bases, and the count of bases not matched to a germline gene is 6. Including cysteine and phenylalanine, the CDR3 has 14 amino acids. Just CDR3 DNA is preserved here, 42 bases in frame from base 1. This material consisted of PBMCs, taken 15 days after the yellow fever booster vaccination. The V gene is TRBV7-9 and the J gene is TRBJ2-3; the junction holds 8 bases that match TRBD2. This clonotype was sampled from a man in his thirties or forties who received the YFV17D yellow fever vaccine. The sequence in DNA is TGTGCCAGCAGCTCCGGACTAGCTATGGATACGCAGTATTTT. Its coded protein is CASSSGLAMDTQYF.